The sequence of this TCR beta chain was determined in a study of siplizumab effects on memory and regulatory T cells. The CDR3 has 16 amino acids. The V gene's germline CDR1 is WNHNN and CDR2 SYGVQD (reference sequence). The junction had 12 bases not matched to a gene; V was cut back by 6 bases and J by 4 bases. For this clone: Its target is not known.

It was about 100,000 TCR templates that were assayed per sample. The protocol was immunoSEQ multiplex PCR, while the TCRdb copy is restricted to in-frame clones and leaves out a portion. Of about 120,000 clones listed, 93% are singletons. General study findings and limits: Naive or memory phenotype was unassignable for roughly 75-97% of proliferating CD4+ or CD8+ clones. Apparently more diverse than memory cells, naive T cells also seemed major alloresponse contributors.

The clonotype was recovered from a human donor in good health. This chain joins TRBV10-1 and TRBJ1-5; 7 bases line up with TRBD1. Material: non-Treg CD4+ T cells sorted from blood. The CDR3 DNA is TGCGCCAGCAGGCCTCAAGGGGGCCCGGGGAATCAGCCCCAGCATTTT. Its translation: CASRPQGGPGNQPQHF.